Listed below are T cell receptor beta chains from one sample, sequenced in a study of beta chain features in type 1 diabetes. Generated by immunoSEQ multiplex PCR, the TCRdb table keeps only in-frame clones and is missing some. Of hundreds of thousands of clones detected, over 9.5% appear once; the ten largest clones hold approximately 0.015%. The source material was naive CD4+ T cells from blood. These TCRs come from a man younger than 30 in good health. Both conserved end residues are part of each CDR3. A D gene is named only where the DNA matches it firmly. Clone sizes are given selectively: once, few, many, or a class where the clone is expanded.

CDR3 DNA,CDR3 protein,clone size,D gene,V gene,J gene,CDR3 length
TGTGCCAGCAGCCCTTCCTATATAGACAGGATAACGGAAAAACTGTTTTTT,CASSPSYIDRITEKLFF,few,.,TRBV27,TRBJ1-4,17
TGTGCCAGCCTCCTCATCTCACAGACGAACACCGGGGAGCTGTTTTTT,CASLLISQTNTGELFF,.,.,TRBV7-9,TRBJ2-2,16
TGTGCCAGCAGATTCCCGGGAGCCGGGGAGCTGTTTTTT,CASRFPGAGELFF,.,.,TRBV25-1,TRBJ2-2,13
TGTGCTAGTGGTTTGATCGGGGACAGGGAGAAGACCCAGTACTTC,CASGLIGDREKTQYF,.,TRBD1,TRBV12-5,TRBJ2-5,15
TGTGCCAGTAGTAGGCCCAGGGGGCCCACAGATACGCAGTATTTT,CASSRPRGPTDTQYF,few,TRBD1,TRBV19,TRBJ2-3,15
TGCGCCAGCAGTCTTTCCCTAGCCGTGAACACTGAAGCTTTCTTT,CASSLSLAVNTEAFF,many,.,TRBV23-1,TRBJ1-1,15
TGTGCCAGCAGCCCCGGACAGTTACACAATGAGCAGTTCTTC,CASSPGQLHNEQFF,.,.,TRBV6-5,TRBJ2-1,14
TGTGCCAGCAGCAAACAGGGAAGGGAAACTGAAGCTTTCTTT,CASSKQGRETEAFF,.,.,TRBV4-2,TRBJ1-1,14
TGTGCCAGCAGCGAGGGGGACACCGGGGAGCTGTTTTTT,CASSEGDTGELFF,.,.,TRBV28,TRBJ2-2,13
TGTGCCAGCAGCCAAGATAGCCAGGCAGGGGCGGATGAAAAACTGTTTTTT,CASSQDSQAGADEKLFF,.,.,TRBV4-2,TRBJ1-4,17
TGTGCCAGCAGACCGGGACACTCGAACACCGGGGAGCTGTTTTTT,CASRPGHSNTGELFF,.,.,TRBV9,TRBJ2-2,15
TGTGCCAGCAGCTCGGGACAGGGAATTGATGGCTACACCTTC,CASSSGQGIDGYTF,few,TRBD1,TRBV7-9,TRBJ1-2,14
TGTGCCATCAATCGGCCAGGGGGTTATGGCTACACCTTC,CAINRPGGYGYTF,few,TRBD1,TRBV10-3,TRBJ1-2,13
TGTGCCAGCATCGACCGCGGGACGTCTGACAAACTGTTTTTT,CASIDRGTSDKLFF,.,.,TRBV6-5,TRBJ1-4,14
TGTGCCAGCAGCCCAGGGACAGCCCAAGAGACCCAGTACTTC,CASSPGTAQETQYF,few,TRBD1,TRBV6-1,TRBJ2-5,14
TGTGCCATCAGTGCCGGACAGGGGTACGAGCAGTACTTC,CAISAGQGYEQYF,few,TRBD1,TRBV10-3,TRBJ2-7,13
TGTGCCAGCAGGGGTGACAGAAACCCTTACACCGGGGAGCTGTTTTTT,CASRGDRNPYTGELFF,.,.,TRBV2,TRBJ2-2,16
TGTGCCAGCAGCCCCAGGGGGCTGGCAGAGACCCAGTACTTC,CASSPRGLAETQYF,few,TRBD1,TRBV5-4,TRBJ2-5,14
TGTGCCAGCAGCTTAGATCGGGGGGCCTACGAGCAGTACTTC,CASSLDRGAYEQYF,.,TRBD2,TRBV7-6,TRBJ2-7,14
TGTGCCAGCAGTTCCGCCCCCAGGGATACGCAGTATTTT,CASSSAPRDTQYF,.,.,TRBV28,TRBJ2-3,13
TGTGCCAGCACCCGACCTTACGCTAGCGGTTCGAATGAGCAGTTCTTC,CASTRPYASGSNEQFF,.,TRBD2,TRBV7-8,TRBJ2-1,16
TGTGCCAGCAGCCTCCCGGGCGGGAGAGGGGATGAGCAGTTCTTC,CASSLPGGRGDEQFF,few,TRBD2,TRBV6-6,TRBJ2-1,15
TGTGCCAGCAGCTTAGTCTCCGATACGCAGTATTTT,CASSLVSDTQYF,.,.,TRBV7-3,TRBJ2-3,12
TGTGCCAGCAGCTTACAGGGGGCCACCTACGAGCAGTACTTC,CASSLQGATYEQYF,.,TRBD1,TRBV7-9,TRBJ2-7,14
TGTGCCAGCAGCTTTAGTCTTCACAGGACATTATATGGCTACACCTTC,CASSFSLHRTLYGYTF,.,.,TRBV5-4,TRBJ1-2,16
TGTGCCAGCCGGGGAGATAACTATGGCTACACCTTC,CASRGDNYGYTF,few,.,TRBV2,TRBJ1-2,12
TGTGCCAGCAGCTTAGGGGGGGGACGCTACACCTTC,CASSLGGGRYTF,few,.,TRBV7-2,TRBJ1-2,12
TGTGCCAGCAGTGACTCGATATGGGGCAGGACCTGGAATGACAATCAGCCCCAGCATTTT,CASSDSIWGRTWNDNQPQHF,.,.,TRBV6-4,TRBJ1-5,20
TGTGCCAGCAGCCCCGGGACAGGGGCATACAATGAGCAGTTCTTC,CASSPGTGAYNEQFF,few,TRBD1,TRBV25-1,TRBJ2-1,15
TGTGCCAGCAGCCTATCAGGGGGCGCGTATTCACCCCTCCACTTT,CASSLSGGAYSPLHF,few,TRBD1,TRBV6-5,TRBJ1-6,15
TGCGCCAGCAGCCAAGCGGACAGGTCCTATGGCTACACCTTC,CASSQADRSYGYTF,.,TRBD1,TRBV4-3,TRBJ1-2,14
TGTGCCAGTGGACAGGAATATCAAGAGACCCAGTACTTC,CASGQEYQETQYF,few,TRBD1,TRBV28,TRBJ2-5,13
TGTGCCAGCAGCTTTGGGCAAGCTAACTATGGCTACACCTTC,CASSFGQANYGYTF,.,.,TRBV7-2,TRBJ1-2,14
TGTGCCAGCAGCTTAGTACCCCCTGGCGGGGGACAAGAGACCCAGTACTTC,CASSLVPPGGGQETQYF,few,TRBD2,TRBV7-2,TRBJ2-5,17
TGTGCCAGCAGCCAAGAACAGGGGCATGGCTACACCTTC,CASSQEQGHGYTF,few,TRBD1,TRBV5-4,TRBJ1-2,13
TGTGCCAGCAGGAAATCCGGGACAACAGAAGCTTTCTTT,CASRKSGTTEAFF,.,.,TRBV27,TRBJ1-1,13
TGTGCCAGCAGCGGATTTAGCGGGAGGGGACCATACGAGCAGTACTTC,CASSGFSGRGPYEQYF,few,TRBD2,TRBV7-9,TRBJ2-7,16
TGTGCCTGGGGCCATGGGGGGGATACCGAGACCCAGTACTTC,CAWGHGGDTETQYF,.,TRBD2,TRBV30,TRBJ2-5,14
TGTGCCAGCAGCGCCCGGGACTTCACGGAGGGAACGCAGTATTTT,CASSARDFTEGTQYF,.,.,TRBV9,TRBJ2-3,15
TGTGCCAGCAGTAATAGCGGGAGTTCCTACAATGAGCAGTTCTTC,CASSNSGSSYNEQFF,.,TRBD2,TRBV7-3,TRBJ2-1,15
TGCGCCAGCAGCCAAGATATGGGGGCGGATACGCAGTATTTT,CASSQDMGADTQYF,few,.,TRBV5-4,TRBJ2-3,14
TGTGCCAGTAGTACGGGCAGGGGTTTACAAGAGACCCAGTACTTC,CASSTGRGLQETQYF,few,.,TRBV19,TRBJ2-5,15
TGTGCCGGAGAGGGGAGGCCCTACGAGCAGTACTTC,CAGEGRPYEQYF,.,.,TRBV30,TRBJ2-7,12
TGTGCCAGCAGCGTAGCGGAGGGCTCCTACGAGCAGTACTTC,CASSVAEGSYEQYF,few,.,TRBV9,TRBJ2-7,14
TGCGCCAGCAGCTTGGGTAGTACAGGGGGTCAGCCCCAGCATTTT,CASSLGSTGGQPQHF,few,TRBD1,TRBV5-1,TRBJ1-5,15
TGTGCCTTCTCCGGGACAGGGGACTATGGCTACACCTTC,CAFSGTGDYGYTF,.,TRBD1,TRBV30,TRBJ1-2,13
TGTGCCAGCAGCTTATCGTCGGGGGGCGGCAAAAACATTCAGTACTTC,CASSLSSGGGKNIQYF,few,.,TRBV11-3,TRBJ2-4,16
TGTGCCAGCAGCTTTAGTTGGGAGTCCAATCAGCCCCAGCATTTT,CASSFSWESNQPQHF,few,.,TRBV11-2,TRBJ1-5,15
TGCGCCAGCAGCTCCGCAAGGACAGAGGCTGAAGCTTTCTTT,CASSSARTEAEAFF,few,.,TRBV5-1,TRBJ1-1,14
TGCGCCAGCAGCCCAGGGGGCCCAAACACTGAAGCTTTCTTT,CASSPGGPNTEAFF,.,TRBD1,TRBV4-1,TRBJ1-1,14
TGTGCCAGCAGCCAACGGGACTCTGCCTCTGGGGCCAACGTCCTGACTTTC,CASSQRDSASGANVLTF,few,.,TRBV7-9,TRBJ2-6,17
TGTGCCAGCAGTGTAGCGGGAGTGCGCGAGACCCAGTACTTC,CASSVAGVRETQYF,.,TRBD2,TRBV6-1,TRBJ2-5,14
TGCGCCAGCAGCCAAGACCCACAGCAAGAGACCCAGTACTTC,CASSQDPQQETQYF,.,.,TRBV4-1,TRBJ2-5,14
TGTGCCAGCAGCAGGACAGGGATCGCCACAGATACGCAGTATTTT,CASSRTGIATDTQYF,.,TRBD1,TRBV13,TRBJ2-3,15
TGTGCCAGTGCAGGGGACTATGGCTACACCTTC,CASAGDYGYTF,few,.,TRBV7-8,TRBJ1-2,11
TGCGCCAGCAGCACCGGTCCCGGGACAGGGGGTGAAGAGACCCAGTACTTC,CASSTGPGTGGEETQYF,.,TRBD1,TRBV5-1,TRBJ2-5,17
TGTGCCAGCAGCTTAGCCGGGACAGGGGACATAGGGACTGAAGCTTTCTTT,CASSLAGTGDIGTEAFF,.,TRBD1,TRBV7-3,TRBJ1-1,17